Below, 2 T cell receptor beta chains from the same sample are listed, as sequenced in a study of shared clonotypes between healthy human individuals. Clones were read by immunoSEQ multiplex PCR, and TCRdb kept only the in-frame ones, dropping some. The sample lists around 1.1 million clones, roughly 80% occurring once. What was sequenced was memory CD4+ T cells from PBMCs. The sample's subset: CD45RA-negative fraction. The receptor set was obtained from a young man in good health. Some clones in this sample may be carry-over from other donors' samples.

CDR3 amino acids: CASSPRTSGGTDTQYF. In DNA, the CDR3 is TGCGCCAGCAGCCCGAGGACTAGCGGGGGCACAGATACGCAGTATTTT. The chain is built from TRBV5-1 and TRBJ2-3; 12 nucleotides match TRBD2. CDR3 size: 16 residues. Germline V CDR1 and CDR2: SGHRS, YFSETQ. Trimming took 4 bases from V and 1 from J; bases not matched to a gene: 4.

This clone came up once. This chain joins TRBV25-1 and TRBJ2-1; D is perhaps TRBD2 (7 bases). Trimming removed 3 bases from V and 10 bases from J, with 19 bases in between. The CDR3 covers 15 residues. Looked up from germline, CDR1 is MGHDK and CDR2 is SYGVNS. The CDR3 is CASSDTKTPGGEQFF. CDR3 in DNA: TGTGCCAGCAGTGATACCAAAACTCCGGGGGGCGAGCAGTTCTTC.